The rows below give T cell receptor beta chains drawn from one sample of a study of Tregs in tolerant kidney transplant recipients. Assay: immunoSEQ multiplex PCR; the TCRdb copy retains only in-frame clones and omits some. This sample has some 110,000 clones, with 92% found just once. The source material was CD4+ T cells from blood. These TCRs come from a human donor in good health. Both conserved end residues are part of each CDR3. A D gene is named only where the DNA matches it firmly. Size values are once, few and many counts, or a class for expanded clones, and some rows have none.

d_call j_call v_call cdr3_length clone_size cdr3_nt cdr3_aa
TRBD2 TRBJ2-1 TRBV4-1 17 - TGCGCCAGCAGCCAATTGCTAGCGGGGGGGTACGACAATGAGCAGTTCTTC CASSQLLAGGYDNEQFF
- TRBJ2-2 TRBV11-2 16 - TGTGCCAGCAGCTCCGATCTATCCCGCAGGGCCAGGGAGCTGTTTTTT CASSSDLSRRARELFF
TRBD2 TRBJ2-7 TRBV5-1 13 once TGCGCCAGCAGCTTTGAGACGGGGGGCGAGCAGTACTTC CASSFETGGEQYF
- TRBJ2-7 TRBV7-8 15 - TGTGCCAGCAGCCACGAGAATCTCGCCCTCTCCGAGCAGTACTTC CASSHENLALSEQYF
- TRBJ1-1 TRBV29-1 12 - TGCAGCCTGAAGGAGTGGAACACTGAAGCTTTCTTT CSLKEWNTEAFF
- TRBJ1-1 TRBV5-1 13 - TGCGCCAGCAGCCCAACACCGAACACTGAAGCTTTCTTT CASSPTPNTEAFF
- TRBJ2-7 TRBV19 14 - TGTGCCAGTAGTATCACGGACAACTCCTACGAGCAGTACTTC CASSITDNSYEQYF
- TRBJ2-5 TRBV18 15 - TGTGCCAGCTCACCATCAGGGATGATCCAAGAGACCCAGTACTTC CASSPSGMIQETQYF
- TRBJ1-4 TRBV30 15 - TGTGCCTGGAGTGGAGACAGTTTGTCTAATGAAAAACTGTTTTTT CAWSGDSLSNEKLFF
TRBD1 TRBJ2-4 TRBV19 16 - TGTGCCAGTAGTACCGGGACAGGGGGTGCCAAAAACATTCAGTACTTC CASSTGTGGAKNIQYF
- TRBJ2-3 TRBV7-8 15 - TGTGCCAGCAGCCCGAGACGCTTCAACCCAGATACGCAGTATTTT CASSPRRFNPDTQYF
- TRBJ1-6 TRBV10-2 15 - TGCGCCAGTTTCCCGGGGCACTCCTATAATTCACCCCTCCACTTT CASFPGHSYNSPLHF
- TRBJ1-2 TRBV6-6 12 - TGTGCCAGCAGTTACAAAGGGTATGGCTACACCTTC CASSYKGYGYTF
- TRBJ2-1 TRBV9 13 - TGTGCCAGCAGCGAGGGCGGTTGGTGGGAGCAGTTCTTC CASSEGGWWEQFF
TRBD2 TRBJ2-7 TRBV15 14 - TGTGCCACCAGCAGCGGGAGGCCCCTCTACGAGCAGTACTTC CATSSGRPLYEQYF
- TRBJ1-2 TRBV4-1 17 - TGCGCCAGCAGCAGCCCCCCCCGCGCGCCGGGGAACTATGGCTACACCTTC CASSSPPRAPGNYGYTF
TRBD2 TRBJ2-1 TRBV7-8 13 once TGTGCCAGCAGGGAGCGGGAGGCCAATGAGCAGTTCTTC CASREREANEQFF
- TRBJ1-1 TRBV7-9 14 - TGTGCCAGCACCTGGGGGGTATCGGGCACTGAAGCTTTCTTT CASTWGVSGTEAFF
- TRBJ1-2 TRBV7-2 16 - TGTGCCAGCAGCTTACGATCCGGGCTAACTTACTATGGCTACACCTTC CASSLRSGLTYYGYTF
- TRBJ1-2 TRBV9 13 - TGTGCCAGCAGCGTAGGAAACAGGGTTGGCTACACCTTC CASSVGNRVGYTF
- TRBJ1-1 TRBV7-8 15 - TGTGCCAGCAGCTTAGTTTCGGGGGGCTTGGGTGAAGCTTTCTTT CASSLVSGGLGEAFF
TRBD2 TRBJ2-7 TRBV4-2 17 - TGTGCCAGCAGCCAAGATGAGGTTAGCGGGAGCTCCTACGAGCAGTACTTC CASSQDEVSGSSYEQYF
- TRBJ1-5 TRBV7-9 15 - TGTGCCAGCAGCCTCCAGGGGAATGGGTATCAGCCCCAGCATTTT CASSLQGNGYQPQHF
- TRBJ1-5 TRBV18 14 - TGTGCCAGCTCAGAAAACAGGCATAATCAGCCCCAGCATTTT CASSENRHNQPQHF
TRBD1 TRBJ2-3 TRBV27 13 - TGTGCCAGCAGTTTAGTAGGACAGGGAAGGCAGTATTTT CASSLVGQGRQYF
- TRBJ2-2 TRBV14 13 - TGTGCCAGCAGCCAAGCGAACACCGGGGAGCTGTTTTTT CASSQANTGELFF
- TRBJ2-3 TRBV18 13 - TGTGCCAGCTCCCCTGGCGGGACCGATACGCAGTATTTT CASSPGGTDTQYF
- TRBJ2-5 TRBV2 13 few TGTGCCACCAGGGGCTCGAGACAAGAGACCCAGTACTTC CATRGSRQETQYF
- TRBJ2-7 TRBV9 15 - TGTGCCAGCAGCGTAGCGCCGACAGATAACTACGAGCAGTACTTC CASSVAPTDNYEQYF
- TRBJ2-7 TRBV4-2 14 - TGTGCCAGCAGCCCCCGGGACCCCATGTACGAGCAGTACTTC CASSPRDPMYEQYF